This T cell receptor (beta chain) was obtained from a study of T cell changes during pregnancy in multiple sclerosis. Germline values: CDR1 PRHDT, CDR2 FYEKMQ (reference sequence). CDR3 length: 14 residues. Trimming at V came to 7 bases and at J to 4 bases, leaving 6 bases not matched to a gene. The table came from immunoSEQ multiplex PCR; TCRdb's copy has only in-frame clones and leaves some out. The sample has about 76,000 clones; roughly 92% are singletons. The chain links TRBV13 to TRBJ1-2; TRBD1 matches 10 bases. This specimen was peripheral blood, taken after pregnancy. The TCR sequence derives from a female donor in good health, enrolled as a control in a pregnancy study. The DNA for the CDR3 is TGTGCCAGCACCACGGGACAGGGGCCCTATGGCTACACCTTC. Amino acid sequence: CASTTGQGPYGYTF.